Only a few counts were recorded for the clone carrying this T cell receptor (beta chain). Its antigen is not known. This specimen comes from a study of CD8 T cells in ankylosing spondylitis. Study conclusions and caveats: Researchers reportedly found disease-linked clones significantly enriched in matched ankylosing spondylitis synovial fluid. The disease-linked clones had a CD8+ phenotype and low blood frequencies.

CDR1 and CDR2 from the germline V gene are SEHNR and FQNEAQ (reference sequence). CDR3 size: 11 residues. The V end was cut by 5 bases, the J end by 10 bases, with 9 bases between. MiXCR was run by TCRdb on the 5' RACE reads, yielding one entry per CDR3 protein. The data hold 250,000 to 300,000 distinct CDR3 sequences, with roughly 18% observed a single time. This TCR derives from a male donor with ankylosing spondylitis or in good health (not recorded which). Sequencing was done on a sample of blood, either unsorted or a sorted T cell fraction (not recorded which). The chain has TRBV7-9 and TRBJ2-1; D not certain. The CDR3 reads CASSPGREQFF. CDR3 in DNA: TGTGCCAGCAGCCCGGGTAGGGAGCAGTTCTTC.